Below, 26 T cell receptor beta chains from the same sample are listed, as sequenced in a study of T cells after yellow fever vaccination. TCRdb redid the calling of the 5' RACE reads with MiXCR, one entry per CDR3 protein. The table lists 250,000 to 350,000 distinct CDR3 sequences, 8.7% of them singletons. The sample in question was CD4+ T cells sorted from PBMCs, obtained 5 days after the yellow fever booster vaccination. The receptors here all came from a man aged 18 to 29 who received the YFV17D yellow fever vaccine.

This clonotype was seen ten or more times. The rearrangement links TRBV7-2 to TRBJ2-7, with 8 bases aligning to TRBD1. The CDR3 runs 15 residues. Per germline, CDR1 SGHTA and CDR2 FQGNSA. Trimming removed 5 bases from V and 6 bases from J; junction bases left unmatched: 12. The chain's CDR3 is CASSPRSAGTGEQYF. The CDR3 DNA reads as TGTGCCAGCAGCCCCAGAAGTGCAGGGACAGGCGAGCAGTACTTC.

This clonotype was seen a few times. This chain links TRBV24-1 with TRBJ1-5, with a possible D match to TRBD1 (5 bases). CDR1 and CDR2 (germline): KGHDR, SFDVKD. V lost 5 bases to trimming and J lost 7 bases, with 8 bases between them. The CDR3 extends over 12 amino acids. CDR3 protein: CATSVGVQPQHF. CDR3 coding DNA: TGTGCCACCAGTGTAGGGGTACAGCCCCAGCATTTT.

This clonotype was seen a handful of times. V gene TRBV12-3 or TRBV12-4 combines with J gene TRBJ1-5, with D uncertain. The CDR3 has 14 amino acids. V shed 5 bases and J shed 8 bases, with 16 bases lying between them. The CDR3 sequence: CASSERKGTEPQHF. DNA for the CDR3: TGTGCCAGCAGTGAAAGGAAGGGCACAGAGCCCCAGCATTTT.

The V call is TRBV24-1, the J call TRBJ2-1; D is possibly TRBD2 (6 bases). There are 11 residues in the CDR3. Trimming removed 9 bases at V and 9 bases at J, with 11 bases between. Germline loops: CDR1 KGHDR, CDR2 SFDVKD. The DNA of the CDR3 is TGTGCCACCGGTGCGGGATTTGAGCAGTTCTTC. Translated, it gives CATGAGFEQFF.

The chain combines TRBV2 with TRBJ2-4; no reliable D call. Between the trimmed V and J ends, which lost 8 bases and 8 bases, there was a span of 10 bases. Per germline, CDR1 SNHLY and CDR2 FYNNEI. The CDR3 spans 11 residues. As DNA, the CDR3 is TGTGCCAGCGACAACCGGGACATTCAGTACTTC. Its translation is CASDNRDIQYF.

This clonotype appeared a few times. The V gene is TRBV13, the J gene TRBJ1-1; no clear D gene. In germline, CDR1 is PRHDT, CDR2 FYEKMQ (reference sequence). The length of the CDR3 is 16 residues. Trimming left V 0 bases short and J 1 base short, with 12 bases between. The CDR3 bases are TGTGCCAGCAGCTTAGGCCCCGGTGTAGCGAACACTGAAGCTTTCTTT. This gives the protein CASSLGPGVANTEAFF.

The chain uses TRBV12-3 or TRBV12-4 and TRBJ1-5; possible D gene TRBD1, 6 bases. Between the trimmed V and J ends, which lost 5 bases and 6 bases, there was a span of 11 bases. CDR3 size: 13 residues. The CDR3 nucleotides read TGTGCCAGCAGTACAGGGACCGGTCAGCCCCAGCATTTT. This codes for CASSTGTGQPQHF.

This clonotype has just one count. The rearrangement joins TRBV7-2 to TRBJ1-1, with D unclear. Germline V CDR1 and CDR2: SGHTA, FQGNSA. CDR3 size: 13 residues. V was trimmed by 4 bases and J by 7 bases, leaving 13 bases between them. Here the CDR3 reads CASSYGSSLEAFF. In DNA form, the CDR3 reads TGTGCCAGCAGCTACGGCAGCTCTCTTGAAGCTTTCTTT. The variable domain in full, completed from reference TRBV7-2 and TRBJ1-1, reads GAGVSQSPSNKVTEKGKDVELRCDPISGHTALYWYRQSLGQGLEFLIYFQGNSAPDKSGLPSDRFSAERTGGSVSTLTIQRTQQEDSAVYLCASSYGSSLEAFFGQGTRLTVV.

This clonotype was found many times. This chain connects TRBV2 to TRBJ1-2, with a weak D call TRBD1 (6 bases). CDR1 and CDR2 from the germline V gene are SNHLY and FYNNEI. Trimming pared 6 bases from V and 8 bases from J, leaving 13 bases between. The CDR3 sequence is 12 residues long. CDR3: CASRTGSEGYTF. CDR3 coding DNA: TGTGCCAGCAGGACAGGATCCGAAGGCTACACCTTC.

This clonotype has at least ten counts. The chain combines TRBV15 with TRBJ2-5, with TRBD2 matching 9 bases. V was pared by 3 bases and J by 5 bases, with 10 bases of the junction left unmatched. This CDR3 has 16 amino acids. CDR1 and CDR2 (germline): LNHNV, YYDKDF (reference sequence). The CDR3: CATSRAGTSRGETQYF. The CDR3 DNA follows: TGTGCCACCAGCAGGGCCGGGACTAGCCGGGGGGAGACCCAGTACTTC.

This clonotype was found a few times. The rearrangement uses TRBV20-1 and TRBJ2-1, with D possibly being TRBD2 (6 bases). The V end lost 7 bases, the J end lost 1 base, and 11 bases lay between the germline ends. Germline lookup yields CDR1 DFQATT and CDR2 SNEGSKA (reference sequence). The CDR3 has 13 residues. The CDR3 loop is CSGNGGSYNEQFF. CDR3 in DNA: TGCAGTGGGAACGGGGGATCCTACAATGAGCAGTTCTTC.

This clonotype was seen only a few times. A much larger clone sits a single nucleotide away, making a read error possible. The chain's CDR3 is CASGGDTGELFF. The DNA of the CDR3 is TGTGCCAGCGGGGGGGACACCGGGGAGCTGTTTTTT. V is TRBV6-4 and J is TRBJ2-2, with 7 bases aligning to TRBD2. Germline-derived CDR1 and CDR2 are MRHNA and SNTAGT. This CDR3 comprises 12 residues. With 8 bases clipped from V and 3 bases from J, the junction kept 0 bases outside the gene matches.

This clonotype turned up a few times. The chain joins TRBV19 to TRBJ1-1; maybe TRBD1 (5 bases). V lost 5 bases to trimming and J lost 7 bases, with 23 bases between them. The CDR3 consists of 16 residues. The germline V gene encodes CDR1 LNHDA and CDR2 SQIVND (reference sequence). This CDR3 is CASSVDGGRQVGEAFF. CDR3 sequence (DNA): TGTGCCAGTAGTGTTGATGGGGGAAGGCAAGTTGGTGAAGCTTTCTTT.

This clonotype has only a few counts. The chain has TRBV6-5 and TRBJ1-2; TRBD1 might be the D (5 bases). Germline V lookup: CDR1 MNHEY, CDR2 SVGAGI. This CDR3 contains 18 residues. Trimming stripped 0 bases from V and 5 bases from J, with 22 bases between. The CDR3 sequence: CASSYSREGLPIAYGYTF. The CDR3 DNA reads as TGTGCCAGCAGTTACTCGAGGGAGGGGCTACCAATCGCGTATGGCTACACCTTC.

This clonotype has just a few counts. The chain combines TRBV20-1 with TRBJ2-3; TRBD2 aligns across 10 bases. Unmatched junction bases numbered 8, after V lost 4 bases and J lost 1 base. The CDR3 has 16 amino acids. CDR1 is DFQATT, CDR2 SNEGSKA, per germline (reference sequence). The CDR3 coding sequence is TGCAGTGCTAACCTACTAGCGGGGTACCGCACAGATACGCAGTATTTT. Amino acid sequence: CSANLLAGYRTDTQYF.

The table lists this clonotype with many counts. This rearrangement joins TRBV12-3 or TRBV12-4 to TRBJ1-2; TRBD1 aligns across 8 bases. J was trimmed by 8 bases and V by 7 bases; bases with no gene match: 9. This CDR3 is built from 13 residues. CDR3 residues: CASNSGQGRGYTF. The CDR3 DNA is TGTGCCAGCAATTCCGGACAGGGACGCGGCTACACCTTC.

This clonotype was counted ten times or more. The V call is TRBV9, the J call TRBJ2-5; D is unclear. The CDR3 spans 15 residues. Germline CDR1 reads SGDLS; CDR2 reads YYNGEE. V lost 0 bases, J lost 4 bases, and 13 bases lay in between. CDR3 residues: CASSVGLGRGETQYF. The DNA of the CDR3 is TGTGCCAGCAGCGTAGGGCTTGGGCGAGGAGAGACCCAGTACTTC. Looking up the rest from reference TRBV9 and TRBJ2-5 gives the full variable domain: DSGVTQTPKHLITATGQRVTLRCSPRSGDLSVYWYQQSLDQGLQFLIQYYNGEERAKGNILERFSAQQFPDLHSELNLSSLELGDSALYFCASSVGLGRGETQYFGPGTRLLVL.

This clonotype came up a few times. The CDR3 spells CASSQDVPGQGFGGYTF. CDR3 nucleotides: TGCGCCAGCAGCCAAGACGTCCCGGGACAGGGGTTTGGGGGCTACACCTTC. The chain combines TRBV4-3 with TRBJ1-2, with 10 positions matching TRBD1. Trimming at V came to 0 bases and at J to 8 bases, leaving 12 bases not matched to a gene. The CDR3 length is 17 residues. Per germline, CDR1 LGHNA and CDR2 YSLEER.

This chain joins TRBV28 and TRBJ2-7, with TRBD2 as a possible D gene (7 bases). The CDR3 is 14 amino acids. Germline V CDR1 and CDR2: MDHEN, SYDVKM. Trimming left V 7 bases short and J 5 bases short, with 18 bases between. CDR3 sequence reads: CASTHAGAYHEQYV. CDR3 bases: TGTGCCAGCACGCATGCGGGGGCGTACCACGAGCAGTACGTC.

This clonotype was detected only a few times. The V gene is TRBV19, the J gene TRBJ1-5; D is unclear. Germline V gene data show CDR1 as LNHDA and CDR2 as SQIVND (reference sequence). V was trimmed by 7 bases and J by 0 bases, leaving 10 bases between them. This CDR3 comprises 14 residues. The CDR3 DNA is TGTGCCAGTAATCACCCGTATAGCAATCAGCCCCAGCATTTT. It is translated as CASNHPYSNQPQHF.

This clonotype appeared a few times. The V and J genes are TRBV7-2 and TRBJ1-5; TRBD1 is a possible D gene (5 bases). The CDR3 runs 13 residues. The germline V gene has CDR1 SGHTA and CDR2 FQGNSA. V was shortened by 9 bases and J by 2 bases, with 11 bases between the two germline ends. CDR3 DNA: TGTGCCAGTAGAGGGGATGGCAATCAGCCCCAGCATTTT. Protein: CASRGDGNQPQHF.

The J gene is TRBJ1-2, the V gene TRBV5-1, with 8 bases lining up with TRBD1. The J segment lost 8 bases and the V segment lost 4 bases, leaving 10 bases of the junction unmatched. The CDR3 contains 14 residues. The V gene's germline CDR1 is SGHRS and CDR2 YFSETQ. CDR3 residues: CASSTTGTGGGYTF. The CDR3 bases are TGCGCCAGCAGCACCACCGGGACAGGCGGGGGCTACACCTTC.

The chain is built from TRBV25-1 and TRBJ2-2; 9 bases are a match to TRBD1. Losses at the gene ends were 4 bases for V and 4 bases for J; bases not matched to a gene: 10. The CDR3 spans 17 residues. CDR1 is MGHDK, CDR2 SYGVNS, per germline. CDR3 loop: CASSGTGGTGLTGELFF. DNA of the CDR3: TGTGCCAGCAGTGGAACCGGGGGGACAGGGCTCACCGGGGAGCTGTTTTTT.

This clonotype was seen at least ten times. The J gene is TRBJ2-3, the V gene TRBV20-1, with a tentative D call TRBD1 (5 bases). The CDR3 is 13 amino acids. Germline-derived CDR1 and CDR2 are DFQATT and SNEGSKA (reference sequence). V lost 2 bases and J lost 3, with 9 bases in between. CDR3 region: CSARLPGTDTQYF. CDR3 in DNA: TGCAGTGCTAGACTCCCAGGGACAGATACGCAGTATTTT.

This clonotype was found many times. CDR3 amino acids: CASSLVGQGNSPLHF. The CDR3 nucleotides read TGTGCCAGCAGCTTAGTGGGGCAGGGGAATTCACCCCTCCACTTT. The V and J genes are TRBV7-2 and TRBJ1-6; the D gene is possibly TRBD1 (6 bases). The CDR3 is made up of 15 amino acids. Germline V gene sequence: CDR1 SGHTA, CDR2 FQGNSA. V was shortened by 1 base and J by 7 bases, with 11 bases between the two germline ends.

This clonotype was picked up many times. This chain connects TRBV4-3 to TRBJ2-1; D unresolved. The length of the CDR3 is 16 residues. The germline V gene has CDR1 LGHNA and CDR2 YSLEER. Trimming took 0 bases from V and 3 from J, leaving 12 bases between them. CDR3 bases: TGCGCCAGCAGCCAAGAGCACCCGGGTTACTACAATGAGCAGTTCTTC. It yields the protein CASSQEHPGYYNEQFF.